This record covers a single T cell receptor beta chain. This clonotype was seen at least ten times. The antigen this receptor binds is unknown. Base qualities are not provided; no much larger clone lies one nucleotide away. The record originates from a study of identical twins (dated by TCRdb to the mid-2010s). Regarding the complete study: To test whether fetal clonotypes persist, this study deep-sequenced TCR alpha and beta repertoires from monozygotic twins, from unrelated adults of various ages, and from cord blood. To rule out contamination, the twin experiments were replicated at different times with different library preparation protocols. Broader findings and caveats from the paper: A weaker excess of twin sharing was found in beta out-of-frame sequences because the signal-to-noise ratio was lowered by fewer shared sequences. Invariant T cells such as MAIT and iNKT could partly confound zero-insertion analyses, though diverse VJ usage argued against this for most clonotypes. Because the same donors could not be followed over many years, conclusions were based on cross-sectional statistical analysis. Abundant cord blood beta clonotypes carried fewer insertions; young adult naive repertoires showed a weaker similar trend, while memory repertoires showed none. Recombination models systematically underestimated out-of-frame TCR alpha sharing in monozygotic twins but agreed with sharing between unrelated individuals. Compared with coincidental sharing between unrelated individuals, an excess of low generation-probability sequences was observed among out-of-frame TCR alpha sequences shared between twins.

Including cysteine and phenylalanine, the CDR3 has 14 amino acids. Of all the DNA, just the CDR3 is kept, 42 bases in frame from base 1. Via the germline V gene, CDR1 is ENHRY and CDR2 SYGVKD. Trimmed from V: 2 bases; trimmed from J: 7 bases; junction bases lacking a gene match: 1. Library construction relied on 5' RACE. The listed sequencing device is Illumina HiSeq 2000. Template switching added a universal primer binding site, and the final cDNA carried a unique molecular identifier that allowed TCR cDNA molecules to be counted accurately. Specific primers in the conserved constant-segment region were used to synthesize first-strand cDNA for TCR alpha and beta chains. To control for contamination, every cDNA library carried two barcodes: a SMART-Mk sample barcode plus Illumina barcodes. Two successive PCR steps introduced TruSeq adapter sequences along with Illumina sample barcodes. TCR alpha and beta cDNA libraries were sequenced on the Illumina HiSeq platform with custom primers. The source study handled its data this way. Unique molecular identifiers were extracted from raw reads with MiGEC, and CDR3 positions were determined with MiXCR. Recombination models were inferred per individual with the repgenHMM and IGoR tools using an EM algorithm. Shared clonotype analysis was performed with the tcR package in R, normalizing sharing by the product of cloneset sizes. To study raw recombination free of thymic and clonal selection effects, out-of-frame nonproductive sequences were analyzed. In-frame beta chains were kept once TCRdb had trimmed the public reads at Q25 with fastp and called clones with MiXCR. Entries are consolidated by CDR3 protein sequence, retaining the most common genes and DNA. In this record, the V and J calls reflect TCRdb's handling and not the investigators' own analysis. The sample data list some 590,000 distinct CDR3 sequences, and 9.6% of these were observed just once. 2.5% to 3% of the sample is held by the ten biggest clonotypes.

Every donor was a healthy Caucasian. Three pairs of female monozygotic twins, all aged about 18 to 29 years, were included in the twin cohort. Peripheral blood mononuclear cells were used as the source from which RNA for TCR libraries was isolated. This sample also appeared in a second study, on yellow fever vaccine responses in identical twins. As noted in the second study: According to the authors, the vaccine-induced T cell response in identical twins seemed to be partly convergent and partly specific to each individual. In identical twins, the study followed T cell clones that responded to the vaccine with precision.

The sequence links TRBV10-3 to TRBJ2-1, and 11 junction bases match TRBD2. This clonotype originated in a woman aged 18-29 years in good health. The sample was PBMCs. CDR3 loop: CAISEPSGRNEQFF. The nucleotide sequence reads TGTGCCATCAGTGAGCCTAGCGGGAGGAATGAGCAGTTCTTC.